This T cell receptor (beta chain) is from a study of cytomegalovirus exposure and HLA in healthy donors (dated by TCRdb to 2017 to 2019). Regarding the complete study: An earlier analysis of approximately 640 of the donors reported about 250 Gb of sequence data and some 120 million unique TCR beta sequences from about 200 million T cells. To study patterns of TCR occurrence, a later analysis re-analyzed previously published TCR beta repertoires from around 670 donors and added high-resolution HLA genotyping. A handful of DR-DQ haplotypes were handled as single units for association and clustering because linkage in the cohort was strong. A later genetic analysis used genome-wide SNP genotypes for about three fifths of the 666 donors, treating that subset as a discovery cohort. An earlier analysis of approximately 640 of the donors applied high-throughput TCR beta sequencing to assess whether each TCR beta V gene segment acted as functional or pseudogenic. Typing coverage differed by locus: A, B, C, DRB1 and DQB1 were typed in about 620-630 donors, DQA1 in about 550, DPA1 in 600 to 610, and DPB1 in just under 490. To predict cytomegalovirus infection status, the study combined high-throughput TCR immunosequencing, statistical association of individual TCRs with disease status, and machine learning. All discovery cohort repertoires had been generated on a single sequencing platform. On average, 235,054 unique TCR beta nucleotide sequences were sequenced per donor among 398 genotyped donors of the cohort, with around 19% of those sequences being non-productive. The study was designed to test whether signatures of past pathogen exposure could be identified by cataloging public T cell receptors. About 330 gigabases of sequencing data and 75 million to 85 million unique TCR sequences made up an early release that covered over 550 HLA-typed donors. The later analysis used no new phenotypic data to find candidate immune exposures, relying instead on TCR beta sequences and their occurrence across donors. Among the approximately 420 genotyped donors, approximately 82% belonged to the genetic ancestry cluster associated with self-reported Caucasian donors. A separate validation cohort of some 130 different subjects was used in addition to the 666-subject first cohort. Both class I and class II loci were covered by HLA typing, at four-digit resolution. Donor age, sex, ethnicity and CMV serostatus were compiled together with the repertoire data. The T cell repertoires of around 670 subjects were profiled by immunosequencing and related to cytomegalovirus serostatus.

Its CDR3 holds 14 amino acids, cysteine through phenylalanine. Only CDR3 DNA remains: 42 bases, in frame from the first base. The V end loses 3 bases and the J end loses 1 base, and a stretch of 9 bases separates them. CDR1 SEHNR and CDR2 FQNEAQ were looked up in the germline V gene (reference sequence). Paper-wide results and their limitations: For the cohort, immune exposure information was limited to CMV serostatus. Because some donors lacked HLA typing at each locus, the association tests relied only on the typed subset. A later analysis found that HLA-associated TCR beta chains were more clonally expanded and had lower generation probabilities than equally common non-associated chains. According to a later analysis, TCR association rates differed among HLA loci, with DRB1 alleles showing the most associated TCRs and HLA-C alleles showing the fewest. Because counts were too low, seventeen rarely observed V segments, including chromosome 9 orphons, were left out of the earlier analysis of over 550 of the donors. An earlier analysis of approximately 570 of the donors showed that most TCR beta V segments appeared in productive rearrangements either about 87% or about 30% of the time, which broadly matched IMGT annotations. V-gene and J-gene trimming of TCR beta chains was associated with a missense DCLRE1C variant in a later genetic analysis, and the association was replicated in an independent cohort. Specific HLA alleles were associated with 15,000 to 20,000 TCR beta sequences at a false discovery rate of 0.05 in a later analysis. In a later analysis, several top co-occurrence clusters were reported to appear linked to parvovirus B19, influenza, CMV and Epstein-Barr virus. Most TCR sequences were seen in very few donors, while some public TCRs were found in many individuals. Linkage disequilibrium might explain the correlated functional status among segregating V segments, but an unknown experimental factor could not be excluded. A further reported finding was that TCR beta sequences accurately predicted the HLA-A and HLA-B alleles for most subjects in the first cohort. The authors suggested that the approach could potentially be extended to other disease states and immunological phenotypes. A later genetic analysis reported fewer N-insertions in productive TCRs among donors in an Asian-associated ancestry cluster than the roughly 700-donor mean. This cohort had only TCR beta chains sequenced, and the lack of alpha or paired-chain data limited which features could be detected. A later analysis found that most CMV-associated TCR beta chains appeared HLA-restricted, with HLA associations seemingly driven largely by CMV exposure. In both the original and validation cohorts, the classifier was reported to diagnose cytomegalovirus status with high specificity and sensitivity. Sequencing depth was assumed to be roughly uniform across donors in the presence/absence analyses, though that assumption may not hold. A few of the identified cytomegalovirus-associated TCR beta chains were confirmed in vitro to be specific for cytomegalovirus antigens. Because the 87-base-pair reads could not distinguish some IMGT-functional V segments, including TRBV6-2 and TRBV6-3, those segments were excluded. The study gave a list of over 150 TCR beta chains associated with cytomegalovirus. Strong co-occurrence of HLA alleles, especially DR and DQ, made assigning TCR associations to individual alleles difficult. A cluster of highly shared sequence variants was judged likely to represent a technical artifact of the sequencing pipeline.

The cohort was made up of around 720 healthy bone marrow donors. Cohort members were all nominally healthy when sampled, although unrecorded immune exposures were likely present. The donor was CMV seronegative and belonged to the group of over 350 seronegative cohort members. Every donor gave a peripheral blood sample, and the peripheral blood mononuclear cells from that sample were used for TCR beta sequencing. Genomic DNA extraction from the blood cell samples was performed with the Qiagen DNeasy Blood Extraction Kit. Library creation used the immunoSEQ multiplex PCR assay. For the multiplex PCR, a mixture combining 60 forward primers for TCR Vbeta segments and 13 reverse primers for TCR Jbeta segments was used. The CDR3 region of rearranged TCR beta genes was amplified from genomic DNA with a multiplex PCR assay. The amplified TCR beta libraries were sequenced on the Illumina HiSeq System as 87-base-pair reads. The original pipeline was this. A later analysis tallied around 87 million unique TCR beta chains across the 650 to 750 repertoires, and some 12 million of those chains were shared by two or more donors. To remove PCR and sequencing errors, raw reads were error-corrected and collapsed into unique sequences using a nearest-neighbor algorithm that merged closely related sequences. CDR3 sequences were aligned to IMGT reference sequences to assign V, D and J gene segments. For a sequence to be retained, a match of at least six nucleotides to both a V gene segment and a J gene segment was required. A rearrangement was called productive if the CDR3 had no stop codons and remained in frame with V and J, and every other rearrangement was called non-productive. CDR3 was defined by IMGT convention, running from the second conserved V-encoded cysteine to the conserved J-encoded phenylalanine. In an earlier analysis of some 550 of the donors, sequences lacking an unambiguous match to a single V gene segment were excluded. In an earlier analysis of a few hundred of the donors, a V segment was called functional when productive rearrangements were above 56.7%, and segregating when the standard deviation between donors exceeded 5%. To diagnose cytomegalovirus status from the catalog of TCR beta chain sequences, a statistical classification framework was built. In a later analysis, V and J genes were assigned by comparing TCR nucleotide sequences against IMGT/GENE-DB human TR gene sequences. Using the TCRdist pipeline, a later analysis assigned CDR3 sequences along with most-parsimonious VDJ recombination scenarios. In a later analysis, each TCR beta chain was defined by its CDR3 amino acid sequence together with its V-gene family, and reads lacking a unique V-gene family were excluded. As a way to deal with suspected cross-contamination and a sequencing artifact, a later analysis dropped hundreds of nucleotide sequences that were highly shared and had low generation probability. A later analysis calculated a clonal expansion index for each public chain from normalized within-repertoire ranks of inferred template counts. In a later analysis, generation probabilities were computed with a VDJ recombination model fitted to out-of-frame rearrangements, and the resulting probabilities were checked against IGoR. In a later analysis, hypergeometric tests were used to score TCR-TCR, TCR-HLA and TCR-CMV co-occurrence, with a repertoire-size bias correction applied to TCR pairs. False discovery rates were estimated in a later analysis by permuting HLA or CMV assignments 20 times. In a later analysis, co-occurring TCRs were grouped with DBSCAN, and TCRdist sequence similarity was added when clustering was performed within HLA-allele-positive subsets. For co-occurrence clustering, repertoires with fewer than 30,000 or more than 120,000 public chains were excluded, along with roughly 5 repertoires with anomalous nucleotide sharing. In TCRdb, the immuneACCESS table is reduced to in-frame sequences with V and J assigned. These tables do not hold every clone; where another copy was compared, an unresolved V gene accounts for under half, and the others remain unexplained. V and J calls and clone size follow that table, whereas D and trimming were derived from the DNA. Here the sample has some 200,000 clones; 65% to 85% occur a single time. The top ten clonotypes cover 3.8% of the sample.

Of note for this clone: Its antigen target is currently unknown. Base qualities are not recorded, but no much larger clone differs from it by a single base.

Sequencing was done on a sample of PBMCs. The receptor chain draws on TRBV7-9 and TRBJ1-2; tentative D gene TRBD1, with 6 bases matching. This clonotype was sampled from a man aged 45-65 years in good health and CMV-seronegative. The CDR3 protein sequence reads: CASSLYRDNYGYTF. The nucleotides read TGTGCCAGCAGCTTGTACAGGGATAACTATGGCTACACCTTC.